This TCR beta chain originates from a study of shared clonotypes between healthy human individuals. Study-wide results and caveats: Incomplete sequencing of sorted subsets was indicated by rarefaction despite large depth. Unshared clonotypes carried lower generation probabilities than those common to all four donors.

CD4+ cells underwent separation, giving CD45RA+ naive and CD45RA-negative memory subsets. Worth noting for this clone: No antigen is known for it.

Method: immunoSEQ multiplex PCR; TCRdb's copy keeps in-frame clones and lacks some. The table records more than 2,000,000 clones, approximately 92% of them present only once. Germline CDR1 is MRHNA and CDR2 is SNTAGT. The CDR3 loop spans 14 amino acids. V trimming: 4 bases; J trimming: 4 bases; junction bases outside the gene matches: 1. V usage is TRBV6-4 and J usage is TRBJ2-1, with 10 bases fitting TRBD1. The TCR comes from a man aged 18 to 29 in good health. The specimen sequenced was naive CD4+ T cells sorted from blood. Noted subset: CD45RA+ positively selected. The CDR3 sequence: CASSVDRGYNEQFF. The CDR3, as DNA: TGTGCCAGCAGTGTGGACAGGGGGTACAATGAGCAGTTCTTC.